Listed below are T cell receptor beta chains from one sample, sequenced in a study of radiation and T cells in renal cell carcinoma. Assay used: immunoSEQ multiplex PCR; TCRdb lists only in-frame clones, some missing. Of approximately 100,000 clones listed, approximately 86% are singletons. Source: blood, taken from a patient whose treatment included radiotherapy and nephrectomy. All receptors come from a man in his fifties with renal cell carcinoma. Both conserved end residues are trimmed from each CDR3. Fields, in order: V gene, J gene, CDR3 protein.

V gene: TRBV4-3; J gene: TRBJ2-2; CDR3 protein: ASSQDVGRANTGELF
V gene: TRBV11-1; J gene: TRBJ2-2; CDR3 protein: ASSTVPGFGLTGELF
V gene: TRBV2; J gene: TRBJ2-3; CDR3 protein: ASSVSSDTDTQY
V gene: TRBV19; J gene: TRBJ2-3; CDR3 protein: ASAPIRGGSDRTQY
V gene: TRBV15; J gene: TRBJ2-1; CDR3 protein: ATGIRDEQF
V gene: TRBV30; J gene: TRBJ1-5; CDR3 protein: AWSRGSTNQPQH
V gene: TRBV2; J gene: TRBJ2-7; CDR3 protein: ASSERPREVPYEQY
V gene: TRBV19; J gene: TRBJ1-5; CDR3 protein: ASSMWAGANQPQH
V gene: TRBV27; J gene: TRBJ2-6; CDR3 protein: ASRFISGANVLT
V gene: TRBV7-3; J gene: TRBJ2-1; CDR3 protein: ASSRRGGSYNEQF
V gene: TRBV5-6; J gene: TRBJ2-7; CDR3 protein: ASSLGPNQQY